The clone carrying this T cell receptor (beta chain) showed up just a few times. Its specificity is unknown. This sample was included in a study of molecular identifiers for immune sequencing clone quantification. Findings of the study overall: Clones above 20 RNA copies contained over 98% of effector molecules and under 1% of naive molecules.

Sorting recovered naive CD8 T cells on a CD8+CD4-CCR7+CD45RA+ profile. TCRdb itself ran the PCR reads through MiXCR, one entry per CDR3 protein. The sample consists of some 680,000 distinct CDR3 sequences, 25% of them appearing once. The CDR3 runs to 17 residues. The V segment lost 2 bases and the J segment 3 bases; nucleotides outside the gene matches: 8. The V gene's germline CDR1 is MNHEY and CDR2 SVGAGI. This sequence originates from a human donor in good health. Some libraries in this study had Jurkat cell RNA spiked in. Sequencing input: naive CD8+ T cells from blood, with Jurkat cell RNA spiked in. Sample subset: FACS-sorted CD8+CD4-CCR7+CD45RA+ naive T cells. The chain joins TRBV6-5 to TRBJ2-7; 12 bases line up with TRBD2. The DNA for the CDR3 is TGTGCCAGCAGTTACCCCTCTAGCGGGGGGGGCCTCTACGAGCAGTACTTC. Translation gives CASSYPSSGGGLYEQYF.